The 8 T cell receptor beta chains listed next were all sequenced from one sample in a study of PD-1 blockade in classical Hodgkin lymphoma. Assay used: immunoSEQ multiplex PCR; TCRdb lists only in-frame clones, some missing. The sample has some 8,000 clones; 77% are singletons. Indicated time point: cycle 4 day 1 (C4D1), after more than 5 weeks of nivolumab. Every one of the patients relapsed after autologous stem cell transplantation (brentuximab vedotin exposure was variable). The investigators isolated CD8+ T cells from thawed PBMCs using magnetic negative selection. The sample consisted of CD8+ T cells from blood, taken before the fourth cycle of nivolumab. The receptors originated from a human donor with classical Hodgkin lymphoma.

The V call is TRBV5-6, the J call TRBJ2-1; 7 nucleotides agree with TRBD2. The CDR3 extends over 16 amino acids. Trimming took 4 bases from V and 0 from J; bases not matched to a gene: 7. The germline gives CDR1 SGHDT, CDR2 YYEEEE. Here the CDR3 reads CASSPWGGSSYNEQFF. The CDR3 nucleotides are TGTGCCAGCAGCCCGTGGGGGGGGAGCTCCTACAATGAGCAGTTCTTC.

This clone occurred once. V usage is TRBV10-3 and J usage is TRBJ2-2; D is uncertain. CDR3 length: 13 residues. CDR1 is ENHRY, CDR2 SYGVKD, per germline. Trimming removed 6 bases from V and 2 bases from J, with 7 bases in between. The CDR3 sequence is CAIRGGNTGELFF. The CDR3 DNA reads TGTGCCATCAGAGGTGGAAACACCGGGGAGCTGTTTTTT.

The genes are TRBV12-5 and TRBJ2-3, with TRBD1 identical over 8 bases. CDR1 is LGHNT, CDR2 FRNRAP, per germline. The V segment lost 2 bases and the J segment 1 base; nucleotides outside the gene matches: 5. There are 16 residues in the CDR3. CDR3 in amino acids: CASGLSGGIGTDTQYF. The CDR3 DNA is TGTGCTAGTGGTTTGTCAGGGGGCATCGGCACAGATACGCAGTATTTT.

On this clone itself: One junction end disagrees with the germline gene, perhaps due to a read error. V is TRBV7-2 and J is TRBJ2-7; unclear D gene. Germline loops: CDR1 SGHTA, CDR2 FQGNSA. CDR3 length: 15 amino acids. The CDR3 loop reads CASSQDWTVNYEQYF. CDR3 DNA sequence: TGCGCCAGCAGCCAAGATTGGACGGTAAACTACGAGCAGTACTTC.

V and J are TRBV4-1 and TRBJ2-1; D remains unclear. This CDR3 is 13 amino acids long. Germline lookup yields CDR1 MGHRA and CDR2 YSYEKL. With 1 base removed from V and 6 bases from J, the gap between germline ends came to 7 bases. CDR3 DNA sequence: TGCGCCAGCAGCCAAGGCCCGGGCAATGAGCAGTTCTTC. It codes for CASSQGPGNEQFF.

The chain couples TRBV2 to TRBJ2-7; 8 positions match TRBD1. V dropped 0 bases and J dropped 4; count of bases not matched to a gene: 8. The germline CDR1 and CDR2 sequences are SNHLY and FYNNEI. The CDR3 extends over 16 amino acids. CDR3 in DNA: TGTGCCAGCAGTGAAGCCTGGACAGGGCCTTGGTACGAGCAGTACTTC. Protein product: CASSEAWTGPWYEQYF.

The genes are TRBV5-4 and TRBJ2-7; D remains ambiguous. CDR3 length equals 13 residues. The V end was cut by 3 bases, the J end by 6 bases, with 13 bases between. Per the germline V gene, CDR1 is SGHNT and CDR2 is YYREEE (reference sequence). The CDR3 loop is CASSSPYTVEQYF. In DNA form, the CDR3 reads TGTGCCAGCAGCTCCCCCTACACGGTCGAGCAGTACTTC.

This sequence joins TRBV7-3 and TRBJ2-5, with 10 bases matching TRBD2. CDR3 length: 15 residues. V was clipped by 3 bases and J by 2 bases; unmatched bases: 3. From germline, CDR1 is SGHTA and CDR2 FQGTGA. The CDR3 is CASSFLAGGQETQYF. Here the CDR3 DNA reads TGTGCCAGCAGCTTTTTAGCGGGGGGACAAGAGACCCAGTACTTC.